The following is a T cell receptor (beta chain) sequence with its context. The target of this receptor is not known. There are no base qualities to consult, and no much larger clone falls within one base. The CDR3 has 17 amino acids, counting the end cysteine and phenylalanine. The retained sequence is limited to the CDR3, 51 bases, with the frame set at the first base. V loses 0 bases at its end and J loses 6 bases; junction bases beyond the gene matches: 8. The CDR1 and CDR2 encoded by the germline V gene are KGHSH and LQKENI. Every donor in the study was a healthy Caucasian. Three pairs of female monozygotic twins, all aged 18 to 29 years, were included in the twin cohort. Positive isolation kits from Invitrogen were used to isolate CD4+ and CD8+ T cell populations. The sample originates from a study of identical twins (dated by TCRdb to 2016 to 2018). With regard to the full study: To test whether fetal clonotypes persist, this study deep-sequenced TCR alpha and beta repertoires from monozygotic twins, from unrelated adults of various ages, and from cord blood. Replicate twin experiments were performed at different times using different library preparation protocols to rule out contamination. The full study reports these points: Because the same donors could not be followed over many years, the conclusions relied on cross-sectional statistical analysis. Abundant cord blood beta clonotypes carried fewer insertions; young adult naive repertoires showed a weaker similar trend, while memory repertoires showed none. Compared with coincidental sharing between unrelated individuals, out-of-frame TCR alpha sequences shared between twins had an excess of sequences with low generation probability. In monozygotic twins, recombination models systematically underestimated out-of-frame TCR alpha sharing, but the models matched the sharing seen between unrelated individuals. Zero-insertion analyses could be partly confounded by invariant T cells such as MAIT and iNKT, although diverse VJ usage argued against such confounding for most clonotypes. Excess twin sharing in beta out-of-frame sequences was weaker because fewer shared sequences lowered the signal-to-noise ratio.

Libraries were built with 5' RACE. The instrument was an Illumina HiSeq 2000. Template switching introduced a universal primer binding site; the final cDNA contained a unique molecular identifier, enabling accurate counting of TCR cDNA molecules. First-strand cDNA for TCR alpha and beta chains was synthesized from specific primers in the conserved constant-segment region. To control for contamination, every cDNA library was double barcoded, receiving both a SMART-Mk sample barcode and Illumina barcodes. TruSeq adapter sequences along with Illumina sample barcodes were introduced in two successive PCR steps. Sequencing of the TCR alpha and beta cDNA libraries was done on the Illumina HiSeq platform using custom primers. For the original study's pipeline: Raw reads were processed with MiGEC to extract unique molecular identifiers, and MiXCR was used to determine CDR3 positions. For each individual, recombination models were inferred using an EM algorithm with the repgenHMM and IGoR tools. Shared clonotype analysis was performed with the tcR package in R, normalizing sharing by the product of cloneset sizes. Out-of-frame nonproductive sequences were analyzed to study raw recombination free of thymic and clonal selection effects. The public reads were reprocessed in TCRdb via fastp at Q25 and MiXCR, keeping in-frame beta chains. Every distinct CDR3 protein forms one entry, paired with its most common genes and DNA. The V and J calls here are based on TCRdb, not the publication. The sample includes 450,000 to 650,000 distinct CDR3 sequences, with over 12% observed a single time. The ten largest make up around 0.4% of the sample.

These data were also filed under a second study, of yellow fever vaccine responses in identical twins. The second publication reports: According to the authors, in identical twins the way T cells responded to vaccination appeared partly convergent and partly personalized. In identical twins, the study followed T cell clones that responded to the vaccine with precision.

The V and J segments used are TRBV18 and TRBJ2-1, with 10 bases aligning to TRBD2. Sequencing was carried out using CD4+ T cells sorted from blood. The receptor's source is a woman under 30 in good health. The DNA sequence is as follows: TGTGCCAGCTCACCACCACCCCAGCGGGAGGGGGGCAATGAGCAGTTCTTC. It translates to CASSPPPQREGGNEQFF.